A selection of T cell receptor beta chains follows, all from one sample in a study of OX40 agonist ivuxolimab in advanced cancers. This table comes from immunoSEQ multiplex PCR, and its TCRdb copy is limited to in-frame clones, with some not included. The sample records 25,000 to 30,000 clones, 70% to 80% being singletons. Here the sequenced sample was CD4+ or CD8+ T cells sorted from blood, taken in a trial of the OX40 agonist ivuxolimab. The receptors here all came from an adult with an advanced solid tumor such as melanoma, head and neck, liver or kidney cancer. CDR3s leave out the opening cysteine and the closing phenylalanine or tryptophan. The D gene is left open where the match is weak. Only some rows state a clone size, as once, few, many or a class for expanded clones.

D gene | J gene | V gene | clone size | CDR3 protein
NA | TRBJ2-1 | TRBV7-3 | NA | ASSTWRLVGEQF
NA | TRBJ2-7 | TRBV5-6 | NA | ASSLNSYLPHEQY
TRBD2 | TRBJ2-3 | TRBV14 | NA | ASSQGGGSTDTQY
NA | TRBJ2-2 | TRBV10-3 | medium-sized | AIIANTGELF
NA | TRBJ2-1 | TRBV20-1 | few | SAEQGVEQF
NA | TRBJ1-4 | TRBV7-9 | NA | ASSPPGRTDEKLF
NA | TRBJ1-5 | TRBV27 | NA | ASSVTGTQPQH
NA | TRBJ2-7 | TRBV11-2 | once | ASSLGGSGEQY
TRBD1 | TRBJ2-7 | TRBV9 | NA | ASSATGGPSYEQY
NA | TRBJ1-1 | TRBV2 | once | ASSWTPNAEAF
NA | TRBJ2-3 | TRBV5-6 | NA | ASSFGESDTQY
NA | TRBJ2-6 | TRBV7-9 | NA | AGYDFSGANVLT
NA | TRBJ2-2 | TRBV6-5 | NA | ASSYSGSGELF